One and the same sample provided the 13 T cell receptor beta chains below, sequenced in a study of blood T cell repertoires in COVID-19. TCRdb's table, derived via immunoSEQ multiplex PCR, lists solely in-frame clones and lacks some. The sample contains 190,000 or so clones, about 85% of which appear only once. The sequenced sample was PBMCs or T cells enriched from blood (not recorded which). The receptor set was obtained from a man aged 40-50 years who had recovered from COVID-19.

This rearrangement joins TRBV6-5 to TRBJ2-5; 10 nucleotides agree with TRBD1. Germline V gene lookup returns CDR1 MNHEY and CDR2 SVGAGI. With 6 bases clipped from V and 4 bases from J, the junction kept 8 bases outside the gene matches. This CDR3 spans 15 amino acids. DNA of the CDR3: TGTGCCAGCAGACCGGGACAGGGGAGTGGAGAGACCCAGTACTTC. Translating it yields CASRPGQGSGETQYF.

The genes are TRBV6-5 and TRBJ1-2; 7 bases map to TRBD1. Trimming took 6 bases from V and 8 from J; bases not matched to a gene: 12. This CDR3 region has 14 residues. Germline V lookup: CDR1 MNHEY, CDR2 SVGAGI. The CDR3 DNA is TGTGCCAGCAGAGGATCCGGGACAGCCTACGGCTACACCTTC. It codes for CASRGSGTAYGYTF.

The chain combines TRBV18 with TRBJ2-5, with 11 bases that match TRBD1. CDR3 size: 15 residues. Looked up from germline, CDR1 is KGHSH and CDR2 is LQKENI. V shed 1 base, J shed 4 bases, and the junction held 2 bases outside the gene matches. In DNA form, the CDR3 reads TGTGCCAGCTCACCACGGACAGGGGGCCGAGAGACCCAGTACTTC. Translated: CASSPRTGGRETQYF.

This chain connects TRBV7-3 to TRBJ2-1, with TRBD2 matching 7 bases. The CDR3 covers 15 residues. The J segment lost 2 bases and the V segment lost 4 bases, leaving 5 bases of the junction unmatched. In germline, CDR1 is SGHTA, CDR2 FQGTGA. The CDR3 DNA sequence: TGTGCCAGCAGCTCCGGCGGGAGTCCCTACAATGAGCAGTTCTTC. This encodes CASSSGGSPYNEQFF.

This CDR3 is CSASPSGSTDTQYF. The CDR3 coding sequence is TGCAGTGCTAGTCCGAGCGGAAGCACAGATACGCAGTATTTT. This chain connects TRBV20-1 to TRBJ2-3; tentatively, D is TRBD2 (5 bases). The CDR3 covers 14 residues. CDR1 DFQATT and CDR2 SNEGSKA come from the germline V gene (reference sequence). The germline V and J ends were trimmed by 3 bases and 0 bases, with 10 bases remaining between them.

This clone was seen a handful of times. V gene TRBV29-1 combines with J gene TRBJ2-1; TRBD1 agrees at 7 bases. Germline CDR1 reads SQVTM; CDR2 reads ANQGSEA. The CDR3 loop spans 14 amino acids. Trimming cost V 5 bases and J 2 bases; bases outside gene matches: 6. The CDR3 reads CSVPDRAAYNEQFF. The CDR3 bases are TGCAGCGTTCCCGACAGGGCAGCCTACAATGAGCAGTTCTTC.

J is TRBJ2-1 and V is TRBV7-9, with 9 bases fitting TRBD2. The CDR3 consists of 16 residues. Germline V gives CDR1 SEHNR, CDR2 FQNEAQ (reference sequence). With V trimmed by 4 bases and J by 9 bases, 13 bases remained unmatched. CDR3 in amino acids: CASSWLAGVVATEQFF. The CDR3 DNA is TGTGCCAGCAGCTGGTTAGCGGGAGTTGTCGCGACTGAGCAGTTCTTC.

The gene calls are TRBV5-4 and TRBJ2-7; a weak D match, TRBD2 (5 bases). The CDR3 covers 12 residues. V lost 1 base and J 6 bases, leaving 8 bases between the germline ends. Germline CDR1 and CDR2: SGHNT and YYREEE (reference sequence). The DNA of the CDR3 is TGTGCCAGCAGCTTGTTGGCGGGCGAGCAGTACTTC. Translated: CASSLLAGEQYF.

This chain connects TRBV2 to TRBJ2-7; a possible D gene is TRBD1 (6 bases). CDR1 is SNHLY and CDR2 is FYNNEI in the germline V gene. Trimming cost V 3 bases and J 0 bases, with 12 bases left between them. The CDR3 has 15 amino acids. CDR3 coding DNA: TGTGCCAGCAGTGAGACAGGTTGGAGCTCCTACGAGCAGTACTTC. It translates to CASSETGWSSYEQYF.

The rearrangement uses TRBV25-1 and TRBJ2-1; TRBD2 matches 16 bases. Per the germline V gene, CDR1 is MGHDK and CDR2 is SYGVNS. CDR3 size: 14 residues. V lost 6 bases to trimming and J lost 10 bases; unmatched junction nucleotides: 3. The CDR3 loop is CASRGTSGRAEQFF. The CDR3 DNA reads as TGTGCCAGCAGGGGGACTAGCGGGAGGGCCGAGCAGTTCTTC.

The genes are TRBV24-1 and TRBJ1-2, with a weak D call TRBD1 (5 bases). Germline lookup yields CDR1 KGHDR and CDR2 SFDVKD. Deletions cut 5 bases from V and 3 bases from J, with 9 bases between. The CDR3 is made up of 13 amino acids. The CDR3 is CATSVGGDYGYTF. CDR3 coding DNA: TGTGCCACCAGTGTCGGGGGGGACTATGGCTACACCTTC.

The rearrangement links TRBV6-4 to TRBJ2-2; 7 bases fit TRBD2. With V trimmed by 4 bases and J by 4 bases, 6 bases remained unmatched. This CDR3 contains 15 residues. The germline gives CDR1 MRHNA, CDR2 SNTAGT. CDR3 in amino acids: CASSAQGRATGELFF. The CDR3 region has the DNA TGTGCCAGCAGTGCCCAAGGGAGGGCCACCGGGGAGCTGTTTTTT.

This chain links TRBV27 with TRBJ2-3; the D gene is possibly TRBD2 (6 bases). The V end was cut by 3 bases, the J end by 2 bases, with 21 bases between. Germline assignment: CDR1 MNHEY and CDR2 SMNVEV (reference sequence). The CDR3 has 18 amino acids. The DNA of the CDR3 is TGTGCCAGCAGTTTCTTCTTTTTAGCGGAGTGGTCCACAGATACGCAGTATTTT. Encoded protein: CASSFFFLAEWSTDTQYF.